The TCR beta chain under discussion was sequenced for a study of shared clonotypes between healthy human individuals. With respect to this clone: Its antigen is unidentified.

Naive-designated CD8 cells lacked CD45RO, were positively enriched for CCR7, and omitted terminally differentiated effector memory CD45RA+ cells. Findings of the study overall: Donor clonotype sharing was expected to depend on sequencing depth.

Only in-frame clones appear in the TCRdb table, and some are missing; sequencing was by immunoSEQ multiplex PCR. The sample has roughly 2 million clones; less than 95% are singletons. J lost 2 bases, V lost 0 bases, and 6 bases had no gene match. CDR3 size: 16 residues. CDR1 is SGHRS and CDR2 is YFSETQ in the germline V gene. The sequenced material came from naive CD8+ T cells sorted from blood. The clonotype originates from a man aged 18-30 years in good health. This rearrangement joins TRBV5-1 to TRBJ2-7; 9 bases match TRBD1. CDR3: CASSLGVTGGPYEQYF. The CDR3 DNA is TGCGCCAGCAGCTTGGGAGTGACAGGGGGACCCTACGAGCAGTACTTC.